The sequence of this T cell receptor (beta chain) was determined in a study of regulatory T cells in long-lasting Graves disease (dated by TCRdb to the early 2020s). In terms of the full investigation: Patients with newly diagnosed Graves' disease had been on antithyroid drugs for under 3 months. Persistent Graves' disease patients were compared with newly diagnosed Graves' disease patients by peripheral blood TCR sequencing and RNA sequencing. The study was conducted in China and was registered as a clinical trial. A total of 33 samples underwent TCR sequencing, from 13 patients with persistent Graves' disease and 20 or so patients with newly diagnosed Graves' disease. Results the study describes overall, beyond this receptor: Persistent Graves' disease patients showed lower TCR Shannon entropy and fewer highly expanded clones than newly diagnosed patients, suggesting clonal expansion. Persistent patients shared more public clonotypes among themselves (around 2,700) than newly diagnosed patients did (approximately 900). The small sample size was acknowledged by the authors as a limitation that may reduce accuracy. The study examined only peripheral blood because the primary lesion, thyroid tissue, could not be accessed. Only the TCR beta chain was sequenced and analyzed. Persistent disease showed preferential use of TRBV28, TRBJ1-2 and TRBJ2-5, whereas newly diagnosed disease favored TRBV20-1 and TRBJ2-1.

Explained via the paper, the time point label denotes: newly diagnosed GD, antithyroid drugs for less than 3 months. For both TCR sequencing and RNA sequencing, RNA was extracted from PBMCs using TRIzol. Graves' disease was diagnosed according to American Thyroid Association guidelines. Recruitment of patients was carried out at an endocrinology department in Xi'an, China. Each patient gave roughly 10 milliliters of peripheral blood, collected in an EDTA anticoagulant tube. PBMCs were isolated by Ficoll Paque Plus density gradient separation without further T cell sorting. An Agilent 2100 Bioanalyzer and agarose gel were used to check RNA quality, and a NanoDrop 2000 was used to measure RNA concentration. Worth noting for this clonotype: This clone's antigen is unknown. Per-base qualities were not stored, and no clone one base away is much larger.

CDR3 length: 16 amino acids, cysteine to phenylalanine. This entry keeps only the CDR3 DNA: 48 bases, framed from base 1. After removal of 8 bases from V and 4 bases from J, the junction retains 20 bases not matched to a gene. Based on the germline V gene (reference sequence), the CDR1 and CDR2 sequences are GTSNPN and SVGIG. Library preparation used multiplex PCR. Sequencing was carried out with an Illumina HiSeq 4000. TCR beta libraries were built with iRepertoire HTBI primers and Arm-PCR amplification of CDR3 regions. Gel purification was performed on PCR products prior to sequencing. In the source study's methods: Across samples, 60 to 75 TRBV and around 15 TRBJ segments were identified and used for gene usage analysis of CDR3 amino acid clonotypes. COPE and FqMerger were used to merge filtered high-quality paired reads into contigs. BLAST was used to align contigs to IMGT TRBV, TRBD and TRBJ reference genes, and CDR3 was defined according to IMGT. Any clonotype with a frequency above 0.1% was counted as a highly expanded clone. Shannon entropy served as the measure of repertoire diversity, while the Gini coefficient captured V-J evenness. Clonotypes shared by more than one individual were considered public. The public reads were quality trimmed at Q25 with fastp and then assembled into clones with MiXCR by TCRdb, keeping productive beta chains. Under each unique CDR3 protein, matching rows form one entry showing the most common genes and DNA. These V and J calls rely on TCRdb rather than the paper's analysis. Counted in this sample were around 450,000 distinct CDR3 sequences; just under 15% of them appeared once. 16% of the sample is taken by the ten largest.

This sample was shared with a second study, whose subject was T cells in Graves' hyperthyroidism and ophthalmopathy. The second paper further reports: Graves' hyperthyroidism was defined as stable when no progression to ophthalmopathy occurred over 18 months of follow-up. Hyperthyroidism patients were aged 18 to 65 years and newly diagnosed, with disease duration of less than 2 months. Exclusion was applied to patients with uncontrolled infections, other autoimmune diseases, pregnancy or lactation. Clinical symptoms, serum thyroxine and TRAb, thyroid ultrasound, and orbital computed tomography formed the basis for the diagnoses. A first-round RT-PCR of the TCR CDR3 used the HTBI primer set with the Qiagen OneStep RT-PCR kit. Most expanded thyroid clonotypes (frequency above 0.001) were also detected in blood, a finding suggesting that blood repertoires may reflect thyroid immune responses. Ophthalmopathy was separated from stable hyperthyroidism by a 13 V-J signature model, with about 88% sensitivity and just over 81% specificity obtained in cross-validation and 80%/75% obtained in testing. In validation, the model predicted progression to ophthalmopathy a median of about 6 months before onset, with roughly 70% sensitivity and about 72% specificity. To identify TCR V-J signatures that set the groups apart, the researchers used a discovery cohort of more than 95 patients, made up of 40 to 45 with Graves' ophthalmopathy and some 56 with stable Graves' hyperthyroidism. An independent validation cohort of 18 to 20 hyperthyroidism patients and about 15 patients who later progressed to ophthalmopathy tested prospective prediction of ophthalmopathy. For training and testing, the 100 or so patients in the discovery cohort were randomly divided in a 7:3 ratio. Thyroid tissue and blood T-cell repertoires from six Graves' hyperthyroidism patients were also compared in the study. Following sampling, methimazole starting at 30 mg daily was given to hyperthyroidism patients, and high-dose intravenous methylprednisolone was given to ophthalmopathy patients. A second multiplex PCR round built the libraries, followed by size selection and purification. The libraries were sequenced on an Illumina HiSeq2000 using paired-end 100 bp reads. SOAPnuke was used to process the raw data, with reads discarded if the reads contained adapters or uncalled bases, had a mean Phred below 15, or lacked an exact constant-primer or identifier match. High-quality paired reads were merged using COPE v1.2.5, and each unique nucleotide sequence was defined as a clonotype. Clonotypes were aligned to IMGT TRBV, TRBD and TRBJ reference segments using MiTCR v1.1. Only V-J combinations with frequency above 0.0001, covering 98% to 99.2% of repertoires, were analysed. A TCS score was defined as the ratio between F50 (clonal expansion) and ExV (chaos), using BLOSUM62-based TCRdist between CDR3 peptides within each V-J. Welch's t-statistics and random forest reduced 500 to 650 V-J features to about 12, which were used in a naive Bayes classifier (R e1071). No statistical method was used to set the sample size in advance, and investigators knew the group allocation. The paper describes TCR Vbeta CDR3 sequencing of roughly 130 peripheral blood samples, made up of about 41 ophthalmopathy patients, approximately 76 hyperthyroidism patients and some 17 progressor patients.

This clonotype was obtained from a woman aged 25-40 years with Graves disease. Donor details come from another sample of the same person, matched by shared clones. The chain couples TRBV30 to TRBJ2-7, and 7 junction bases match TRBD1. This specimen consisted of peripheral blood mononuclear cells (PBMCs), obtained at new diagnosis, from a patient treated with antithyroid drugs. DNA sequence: TGTGCCGGAGCACAGTTCACACCTGGCAGGGGGTACGAGCAGTACTTC. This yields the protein CAGAQFTPGRGYEQYF.